A selection of T cell receptor beta chains follows, all from one sample in a study of blood T cell repertoires in COVID-19. Method: immunoSEQ multiplex PCR; TCRdb's copy keeps in-frame clones and lacks some. The sample yields approximately 160,000 clones, roughly 84% seen once. Sequenced material: peripheral blood. Receptor source: a woman aged 60-70 years with COVID-19, enrolled during active disease. The CDR3 runs from the conserved cysteine through the conserved F or W. The order of the fields is J gene, clone size, D gene, V gene, CDR3 length, CDR3 protein, CDR3 DNA. The D gene is left open where the match is weak. Expanded clones get a size class; other rows say once, few or many, or leave the size out.

>TRBJ1-2|.|.|TRBV19|14
CASSIAGSDYGYTF
TGTGCCAGTAGTATAGCAGGGTCCGACTATGGCTACACCTTC
>TRBJ2-7|.|TRBD2|TRBV7-9|15
CASSALAGDPYEQYF
TGTGCCAGCAGCGCTCTAGCGGGAGACCCCTACGAGCAGTACTTC
>TRBJ1-1|.|.|TRBV29-1|12
CSVEEGRTEAFF
TGCAGCGTTGAGGAGGGAAGAACTGAAGCTTTCTTT
>TRBJ2-2|.|TRBD2|TRBV18|19
CASSRTKTSGSGGAGELFF
TGTGCCAGCTCACGCACCAAGACTAGCGGGAGTGGAGGAGCCGGGGAGCTGTTTTTT
>TRBJ1-1|.|.|TRBV11-1|15
CASSLVGAMNTEAFF
TGTGCCAGCAGCTTAGTTGGAGCAATGAACACTGAAGCTTTCTTT
>TRBJ1-2|.|TRBD1|TRBV27|14
CASSRDRSNYGYTF
TGTGCCAGCAGCCGGGACAGATCTAACTATGGCTACACCTTC
>TRBJ2-5|.|.|TRBV5-6|11
CASSARETQYF
TGTGCCAGCAGCGCTAGAGAGACCCAGTACTTC
>TRBJ2-1|.|.|TRBV21-1|13
CASSKETGNEQFF
TGTGCCAGCAGCAAAGAGACAGGCAATGAGCAGTTCTTC
>TRBJ1-1|once|TRBD1|TRBV5-1|18
CASSRADGQGVGHTEAFF
TGCGCCAGCAGCCGGGCCGATGGACAGGGGGTCGGTCACACTGAAGCTTTCTTT
>TRBJ2-7|many|.|TRBV6-6|13
CASSPSDSGEQYF
TGTGCCAGCAGCCCAAGCGACTCGGGCGAGCAGTACTTC
>TRBJ1-2|.|TRBD1|TRBV15|16
CATSLRQGRNRYGYTF
TGTGCCACCAGCCTACGACAGGGAAGGAACAGATATGGCTACACCTTC
>TRBJ1-6|.|.|TRBV7-9|13
CASSSSRNSPLHF
TGTGCCAGCAGCTCATCGAGAAATTCACCCCTCCACTTT
>TRBJ2-7|.|TRBD1|TRBV7-9|16
CASSLGDRRLKHEQYF
TGTGCCAGCAGCTTAGGGGACAGGAGACTTAAGCACGAGCAGTACTTC
>TRBJ1-4|.|TRBD1|TRBV19|16
CASSIGRGFHNEKLFF
TGTGCCAGCAGTATCGGCAGGGGGTTCCATAATGAAAAACTGTTTTTT
>TRBJ1-2|.|TRBD1|TRBV3-1/TRBV3-2|15
CASSLYSQGAYGYTF
TGTGCCAGCAGCCTCTACTCCCAGGGGGCCTATGGCTACACCTTC
>TRBJ1-5|.|.|TRBV20-1|13
CSASSGINQPQHF
TGCAGTGCTAGTTCGGGAATCAATCAGCCCCAGCATTTT
>TRBJ1-3|.|TRBD1|TRBV19|16
CASSPGQGAPGNTIYF
TGTGCCAGTAGTCCCGGACAGGGGGCGCCTGGAAACACCATATATTTT
>TRBJ2-5|.|.|TRBV18|13
CASSPGVEETQYF
TGTGCCAGCTCACCCGGGGTGGAAGAGACCCAGTACTTC
>TRBJ1-6|.|.|TRBV2|14
CASSTQGFNSPLHF
TGTGCCAGCAGCACCCAGGGTTTTAATTCACCCCTCCACTTT
>TRBJ1-1|.|.|TRBV20-1|11
CSARDVREAFF
TGCAGTGCTAGAGATGTCAGGGAAGCTTTCTTT
>TRBJ2-7|once|.|TRBV29-1|13
CSVEKASPYEQYF
TGCAGCGTTGAGAAGGCTAGCCCCTACGAGCAGTACTTC
>TRBJ1-2|.|.|TRBV24-1|15
CATSTRGGSNYGYTF
TGTGCCACCAGCACCCGGGGAGGATCTAACTATGGCTACACCTTC
>TRBJ2-5|once|TRBD2|TRBV7-8|15
CASSISGTSGGSQYF
TGTGCCAGCAGCATCTCCGGGACTAGCGGTGGGTCCCAGTACTTC
>TRBJ2-7|.|.|TRBV7-2|14
CASSLDRRRGEQYF
TGTGCCAGCAGCTTAGATCGGAGACGGGGGGAGCAGTACTTC
>TRBJ1-4|.|TRBD1|TRBV3-1/TRBV3-2|14
CASSHTGEGEKLFF
TGTGCCAGCAGCCACACAGGGGAAGGGGAAAAACTGTTTTTT
>TRBJ1-5|once|.|TRBV2|13
CASTRGMGQPQHF
TGTGCCAGCACCAGGGGAATGGGTCAGCCCCAGCATTTT
>TRBJ2-1|.|TRBD2|TRBV5-4|18
CASSSGLAGLGTYNEQFF
TGTGCCAGCAGCTCGGGACTAGCGGGACTAGGGACCTACAATGAGCAGTTCTTC
>TRBJ1-5|.|TRBD1|TRBV4-1|14
CASSQTDRAQPQHF
TGCGCCAGCAGCCAAACCGACAGGGCACAGCCCCAGCATTTT
>TRBJ1-1|once|TRBD1|TRBV19|12
CASSTPQGKTFF
TGTGCCAGTAGTACCCCACAGGGGAAGACTTTCTTT
>TRBJ2-5|.|.|TRBV3-1/TRBV3-2|14
CASSQTGLGETQYF
TGTGCCAGCAGCCAAACGGGACTGGGGGAGACCCAGTACTTC
>TRBJ1-2|.|.|TRBV7-9|12
CASRLPSGADTF
TGTGCCAGCAGATTACCGAGCGGAGCCGACACCTTC
>TRBJ1-1|.|TRBD1|TRBV5-1|16
CASSLGLTGPNTEAFF
TGCGCCAGCAGCTTGGGGTTGACAGGGCCGAACACTGAAGCTTTCTTT
>TRBJ1-1|.|.|TRBV29-1|13
CSAHDRLNTEAFF
TGCAGCGCACATGACAGACTGAACACTGAAGCTTTCTTT
>TRBJ1-4|.|.|TRBV9|16
CASSVGGGGVGEKLFF
TGTGCCAGCAGCGTAGGGGGAGGAGGGGTAGGTGAAAAACTGTTTTTT
>TRBJ2-1|.|TRBD2|TRBV11-3|16
CASSAPGLAGGNEQFF
TGTGCCAGCAGCGCCCCGGGACTAGCGGGGGGCAATGAGCAGTTCTTC
>TRBJ2-2|.|TRBD2|TRBV2|15
CASRYGRRYTGELFF
TGTGCCAGCAGGTACGGGAGGAGGTACACCGGGGAGCTGTTTTTT
>TRBJ1-2|.|TRBD1|TRBV5-1|14
CASSSRTGPYGYTF
TGCGCCAGCAGCTCCAGGACAGGACCCTATGGCTACACCTTC
>TRBJ1-2|.|.|TRBV25-1|14
CASSVGQNNYGYTF
TGTGCCAGCAGTGTCGGACAGAATAACTATGGCTACACCTTC
>TRBJ2-1|once|.|TRBV2|13
CASREGEYNEQFF
TGTGCCAGCAGGGAGGGAGAGTACAATGAGCAGTTCTTC
>TRBJ1-2|.|TRBD1|TRBV12-3/TRBV12-4|12
CASSKQGLGYTF
TGTGCCAGCAGCAAACAGGGGCTTGGCTACACCTTC
>TRBJ1-2|.|.|TRBV6-5|14
CASTPAGGNYGYTF
TGTGCCAGCACCCCAGCGGGGGGAAACTATGGCTACACCTTC
>TRBJ1-1|.|.|TRBV27|14
CASSPQGLGAEAFF
TGTGCCAGCAGCCCTCAGGGGCTGGGGGCTGAAGCTTTCTTT
>TRBJ2-2|.|TRBD2|TRBV9|15
CASSRTSGGAGELFF
TGTGCCAGCAGCAGGACTAGCGGGGGGGCCGGGGAGCTGTTTTTT
>TRBJ2-1|.|.|TRBV24-1|14
CATSDSPRSDEQFF
TGTGCCACCAGTGATTCCCCCCGGAGCGATGAGCAGTTCTTC
>TRBJ1-5|.|.|TRBV7-3|16
CASSLRGGGDNQPQHF
TGTGCCAGCAGCTTAAGAGGCGGCGGGGACAATCAGCCCCAGCATTTT
>TRBJ1-3|.|.|TRBV23-1|13
CASRRDWGNTIYF
TGCGCCAGCCGCAGGGACTGGGGAAACACCATATATTTT
>TRBJ2-7|.|TRBD1|TRBV7-8|16
CASSSQGQGLSYEQYF
TGTGCCAGCAGCTCCCAAGGACAGGGGTTGTCCTACGAGCAGTACTTC
>TRBJ1-1|.|.|TRBV5-1|16
CASSLQGNSGNTEAFF
TGCGCCAGCAGCTTGCAGGGTAATAGCGGGAACACTGAAGCTTTCTTT
>TRBJ1-6|.|TRBD1|TRBV9|16
CASSADRSSYNSPLHF
TGTGCCAGCAGCGCGGACAGGAGCTCCTATAATTCACCCCTCCACTTT
>TRBJ2-1|.|.|TRBV3-1/TRBV3-2|13
CASGAASYNEQFF
TGTGCCAGCGGGGCCGCCAGCTACAATGAGCAGTTCTTC
>TRBJ1-1|.|TRBD1|TRBV6-6|12
CASSDRAGEAFF
TGTGCCAGCAGCGACAGGGCTGGTGAAGCTTTCTTT
>TRBJ1-2|.|.|TRBV27|14
CASSLMGGRLGYTF
TGTGCCAGCAGTTTAATGGGAGGAAGGCTTGGCTACACCTTC
>TRBJ1-1|.|.|TRBV27|14
CASSPRHQNTEAFF
TGTGCCAGCAGCCCGAGACATCAGAACACTGAAGCTTTCTTT
>TRBJ1-2|.|.|TRBV2|14
CASSSGARNYGYTF
TGTGCCAGCAGTTCAGGGGCCCGAAACTATGGCTACACCTTC